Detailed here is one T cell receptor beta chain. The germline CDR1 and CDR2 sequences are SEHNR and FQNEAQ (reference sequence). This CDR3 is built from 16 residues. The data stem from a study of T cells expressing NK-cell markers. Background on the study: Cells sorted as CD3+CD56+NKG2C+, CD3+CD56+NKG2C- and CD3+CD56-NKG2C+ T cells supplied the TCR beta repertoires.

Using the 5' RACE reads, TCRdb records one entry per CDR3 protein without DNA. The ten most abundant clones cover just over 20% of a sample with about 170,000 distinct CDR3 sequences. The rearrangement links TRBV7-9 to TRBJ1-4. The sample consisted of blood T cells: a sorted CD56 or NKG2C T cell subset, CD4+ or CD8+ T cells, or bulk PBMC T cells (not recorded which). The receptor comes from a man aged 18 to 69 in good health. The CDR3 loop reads CASSFPLTEENEKLFF.